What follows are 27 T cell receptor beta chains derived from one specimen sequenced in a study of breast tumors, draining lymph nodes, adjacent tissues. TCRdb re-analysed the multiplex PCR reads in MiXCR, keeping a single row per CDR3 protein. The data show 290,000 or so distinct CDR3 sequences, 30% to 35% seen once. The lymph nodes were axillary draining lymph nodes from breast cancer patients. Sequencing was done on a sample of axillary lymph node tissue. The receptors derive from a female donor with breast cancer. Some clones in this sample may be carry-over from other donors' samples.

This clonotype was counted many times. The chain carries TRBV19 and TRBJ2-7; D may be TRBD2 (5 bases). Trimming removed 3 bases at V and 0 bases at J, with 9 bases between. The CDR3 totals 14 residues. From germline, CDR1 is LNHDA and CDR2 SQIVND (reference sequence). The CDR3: CASSISGSSYEQYF. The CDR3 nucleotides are TGTGCCAGTAGTATCAGCGGTAGCTCCTACGAGCAGTACTTC.

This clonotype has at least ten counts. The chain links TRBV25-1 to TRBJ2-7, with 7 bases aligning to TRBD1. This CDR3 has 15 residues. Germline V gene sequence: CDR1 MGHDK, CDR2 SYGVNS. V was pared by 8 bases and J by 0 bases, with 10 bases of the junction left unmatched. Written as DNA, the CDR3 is TGTGCCAGCGGTCTACGACAGGGAAGCTCCTACGAGCAGTACTTC. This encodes CASGLRQGSSYEQYF.

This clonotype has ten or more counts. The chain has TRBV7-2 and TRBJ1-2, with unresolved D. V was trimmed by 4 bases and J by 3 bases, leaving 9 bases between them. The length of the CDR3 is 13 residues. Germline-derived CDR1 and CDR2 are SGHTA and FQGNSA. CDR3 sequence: CASSSLGDYGYTF. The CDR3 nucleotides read TGTGCCAGCAGCTCCCTTGGTGACTATGGCTACACCTTC. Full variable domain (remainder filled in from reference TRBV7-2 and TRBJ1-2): GAGVSQSPSNKVTEKGKDVELRCDPISGHTALYWYRQSLGQGLEFLIYFQGNSAPDKSGLPSDRFSAERTGGSVSTLTIQRTQQEDSAVYLCASSSLGDYGYTFGSGTRLTVV.

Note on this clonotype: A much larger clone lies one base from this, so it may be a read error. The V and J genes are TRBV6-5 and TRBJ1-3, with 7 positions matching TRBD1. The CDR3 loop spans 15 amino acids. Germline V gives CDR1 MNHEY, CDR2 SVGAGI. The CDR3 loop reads CASSRQGPSGNAIYF. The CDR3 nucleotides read TGTGCCAGCAGTAGACAGGGCCCCTCTGGAAACGCCATATATTTT.

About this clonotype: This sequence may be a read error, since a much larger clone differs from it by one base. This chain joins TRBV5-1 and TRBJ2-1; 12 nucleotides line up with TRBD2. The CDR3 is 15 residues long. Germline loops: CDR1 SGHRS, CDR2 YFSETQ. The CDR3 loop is CASSSEGLAGREQSF. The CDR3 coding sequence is TGCGCCAGCAGCTCGGAAGGACTAGCGGGAAGGGAGCAGTCCTTC.

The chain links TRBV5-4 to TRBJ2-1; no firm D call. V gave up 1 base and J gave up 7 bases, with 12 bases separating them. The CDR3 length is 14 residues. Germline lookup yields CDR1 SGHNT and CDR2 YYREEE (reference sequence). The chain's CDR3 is CASSLRDPRNEQFF. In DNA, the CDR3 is TGTGCCAGCAGCTTGCGCGACCCGAGGAATGAGCAGTTCTTC.

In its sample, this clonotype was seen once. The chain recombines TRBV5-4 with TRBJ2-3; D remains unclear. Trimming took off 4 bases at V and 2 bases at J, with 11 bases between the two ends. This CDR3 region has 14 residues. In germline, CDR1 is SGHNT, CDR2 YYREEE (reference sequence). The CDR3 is CASSRATSTDTQYF. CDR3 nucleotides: TGTGCCAGCAGCAGAGCCACCTCCACAGATACGCAGTATTTT.

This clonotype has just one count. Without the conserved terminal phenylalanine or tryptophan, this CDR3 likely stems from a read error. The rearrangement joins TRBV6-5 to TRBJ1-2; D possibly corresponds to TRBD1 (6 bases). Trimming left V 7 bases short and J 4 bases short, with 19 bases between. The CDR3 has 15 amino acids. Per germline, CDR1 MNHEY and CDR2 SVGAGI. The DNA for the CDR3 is TGTGCCAGCATAGGGGGTTGGGGGGCGACCTATGGCTACACCCTC. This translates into CASIGGWGATYGYTL.

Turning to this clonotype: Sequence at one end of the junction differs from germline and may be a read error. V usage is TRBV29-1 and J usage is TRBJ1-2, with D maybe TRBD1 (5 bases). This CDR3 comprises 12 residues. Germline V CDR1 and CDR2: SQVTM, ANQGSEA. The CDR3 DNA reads TGCAGCGCCCTACTAGCGGGAAGGGGCTGGGTCTTC. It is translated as CSALLAGRGWVF.

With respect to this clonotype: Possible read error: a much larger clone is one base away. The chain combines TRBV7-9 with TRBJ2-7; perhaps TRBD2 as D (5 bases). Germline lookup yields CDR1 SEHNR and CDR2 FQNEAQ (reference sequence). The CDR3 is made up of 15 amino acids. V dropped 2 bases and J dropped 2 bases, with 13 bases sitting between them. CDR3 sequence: CASSLYSGYAYEQYF. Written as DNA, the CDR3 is TGTGCCAGCAGCTTATACAGCGGATACGCCTACGAGCAGTACTTC.

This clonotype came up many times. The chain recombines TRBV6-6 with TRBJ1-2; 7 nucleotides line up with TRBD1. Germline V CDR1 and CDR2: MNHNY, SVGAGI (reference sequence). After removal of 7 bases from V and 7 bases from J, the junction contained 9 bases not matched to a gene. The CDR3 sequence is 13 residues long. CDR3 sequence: CASTGQGDSGYTF. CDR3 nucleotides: TGTGCCAGCACTGGCCAGGGGGACAGTGGCTACACCTTC.

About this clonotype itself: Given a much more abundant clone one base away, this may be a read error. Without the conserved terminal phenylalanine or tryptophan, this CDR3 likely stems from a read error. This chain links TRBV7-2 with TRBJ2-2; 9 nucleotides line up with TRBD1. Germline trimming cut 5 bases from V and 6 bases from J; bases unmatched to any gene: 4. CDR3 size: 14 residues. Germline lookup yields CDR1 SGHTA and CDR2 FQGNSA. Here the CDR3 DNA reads TGTGCCAGCAGCCGGGACAGGGCCCCCGGGGAGCTGTTTGTT. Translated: CASSRDRAPGELFV.

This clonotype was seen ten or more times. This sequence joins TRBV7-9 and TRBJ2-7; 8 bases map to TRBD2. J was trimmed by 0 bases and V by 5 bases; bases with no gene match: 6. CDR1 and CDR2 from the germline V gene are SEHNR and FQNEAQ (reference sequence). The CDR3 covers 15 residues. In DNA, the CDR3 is TGTGCCAGCAGCCGCAGCGGGAGCGCCTCCTACGAGCAGTACTTC. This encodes CASSRSGSASYEQYF.

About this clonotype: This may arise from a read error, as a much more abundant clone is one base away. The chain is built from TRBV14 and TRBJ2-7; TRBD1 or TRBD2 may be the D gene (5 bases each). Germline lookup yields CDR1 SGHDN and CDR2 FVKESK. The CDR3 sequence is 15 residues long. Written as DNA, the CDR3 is TGTGCCAGCAGCCAAGATTTAGGGCCCTTGGGGGAGCGGTACTTC. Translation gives CASSQDLGPLGERYF.

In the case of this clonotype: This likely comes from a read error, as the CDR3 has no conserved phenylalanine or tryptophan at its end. The CDR3: CASSGASGNEQFS. CDR3 sequence (DNA): TGTGCCAGCAGCGGCGCTAGCGGAAATGAGCAGTTCTCC. The chain couples TRBV9 to TRBJ2-1; 7 nucleotides match TRBD2. Looked up from germline, CDR1 is SGDLS and CDR2 is YYNGEE. The CDR3 loop spans 13 amino acids. Trimming cost V 3 bases and J 7 bases; bases outside gene matches: 4.

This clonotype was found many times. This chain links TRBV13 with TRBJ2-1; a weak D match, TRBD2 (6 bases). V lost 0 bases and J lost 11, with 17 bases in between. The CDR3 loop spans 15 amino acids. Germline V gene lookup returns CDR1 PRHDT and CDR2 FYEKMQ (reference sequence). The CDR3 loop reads CASSLGHGGPGQQFF. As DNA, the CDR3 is TGTGCCAGCAGCTTAGGCCACGGAGGGCCGGGGCAGCAGTTCTTC.

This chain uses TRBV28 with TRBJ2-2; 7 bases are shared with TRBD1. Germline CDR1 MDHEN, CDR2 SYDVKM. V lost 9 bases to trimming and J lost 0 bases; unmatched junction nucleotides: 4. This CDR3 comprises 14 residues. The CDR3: CASWGQSNTGELFF. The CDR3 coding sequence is TGTGCCAGTTGGGGACAGTCGAACACCGGGGAGCTGTTTTTT.

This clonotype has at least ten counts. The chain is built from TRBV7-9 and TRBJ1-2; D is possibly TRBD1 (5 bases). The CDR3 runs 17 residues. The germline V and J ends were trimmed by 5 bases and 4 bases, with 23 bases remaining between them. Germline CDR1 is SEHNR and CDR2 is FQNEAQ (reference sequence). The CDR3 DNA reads TGTGCCAGCAGCCCCTCGCGCCCAGGGAAAGGCGGCTATGGCTACACCTTC. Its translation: CASSPSRPGKGGYGYTF.

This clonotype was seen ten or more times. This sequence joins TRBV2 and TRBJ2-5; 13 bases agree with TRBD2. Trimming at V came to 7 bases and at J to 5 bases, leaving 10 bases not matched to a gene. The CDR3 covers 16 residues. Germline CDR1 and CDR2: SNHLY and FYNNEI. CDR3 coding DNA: TGTGCCAGCACCACACTAGCGGGAGGGCCGGGTGAGACCCAGTACTTC. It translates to CASTTLAGGPGETQYF.

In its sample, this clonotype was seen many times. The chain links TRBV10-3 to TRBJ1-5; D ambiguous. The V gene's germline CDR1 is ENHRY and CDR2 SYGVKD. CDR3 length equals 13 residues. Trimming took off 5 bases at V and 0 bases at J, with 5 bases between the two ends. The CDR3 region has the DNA TGTGCCATCAGTCCAGATAGCAATCAGCCCCAGCATTTT. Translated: CAISPDSNQPQHF.

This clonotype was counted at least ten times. CDR3 sequence reads: CSLGTQYF. The CDR3 nucleotides are TGCAGTCTAGGGACCCAGTACTTC. The chain couples TRBV20-1 to TRBJ2-5; D remains unclear. Germline assignment: CDR1 DFQATT and CDR2 SNEGSKA (reference sequence). Trimming shortened V by 8 bases and J by 7 bases, and 5 bases separated the two germline ends. The CDR3 contains 8 residues.

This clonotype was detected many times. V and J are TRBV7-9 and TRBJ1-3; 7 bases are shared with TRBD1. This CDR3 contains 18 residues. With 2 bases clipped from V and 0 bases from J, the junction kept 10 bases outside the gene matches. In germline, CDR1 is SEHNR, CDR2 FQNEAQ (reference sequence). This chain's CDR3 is CASSLNLAGGFSGNTIYF. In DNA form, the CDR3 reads TGTGCCAGCAGCTTAAATTTGGCAGGGGGTTTCTCTGGAAACACCATATATTTT.

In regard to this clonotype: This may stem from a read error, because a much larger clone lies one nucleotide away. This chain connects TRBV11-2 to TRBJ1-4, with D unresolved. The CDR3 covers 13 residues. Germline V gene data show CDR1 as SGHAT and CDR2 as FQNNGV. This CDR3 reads CASSLAGNGKLFF. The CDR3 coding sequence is TGTGCCAGCAGCTTAGCGGGGAATGGAAAACTGTTTTTT.

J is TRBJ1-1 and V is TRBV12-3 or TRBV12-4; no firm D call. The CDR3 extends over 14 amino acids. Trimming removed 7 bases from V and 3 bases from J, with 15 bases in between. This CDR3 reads CASILDATYTEAFF. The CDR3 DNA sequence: TGTGCCAGCATTCTAGACGCAACGTACACTGAAGCTTTCTTT.

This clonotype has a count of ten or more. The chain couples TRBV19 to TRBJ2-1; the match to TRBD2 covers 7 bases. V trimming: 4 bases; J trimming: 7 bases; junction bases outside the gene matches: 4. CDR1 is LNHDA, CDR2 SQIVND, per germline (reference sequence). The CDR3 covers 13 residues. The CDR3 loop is CASSSGSWNEQFF. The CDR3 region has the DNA TGTGCCAGTAGTAGCGGGAGTTGGAATGAGCAGTTCTTC.

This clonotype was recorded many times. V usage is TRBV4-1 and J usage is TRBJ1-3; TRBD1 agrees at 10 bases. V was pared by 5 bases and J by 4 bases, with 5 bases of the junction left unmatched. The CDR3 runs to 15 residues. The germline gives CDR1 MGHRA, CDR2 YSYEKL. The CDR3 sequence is CASSVRQGAGNTIYF. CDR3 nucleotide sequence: TGCGCCAGCAGCGTTCGACAGGGGGCCGGAAACACCATATATTTT.

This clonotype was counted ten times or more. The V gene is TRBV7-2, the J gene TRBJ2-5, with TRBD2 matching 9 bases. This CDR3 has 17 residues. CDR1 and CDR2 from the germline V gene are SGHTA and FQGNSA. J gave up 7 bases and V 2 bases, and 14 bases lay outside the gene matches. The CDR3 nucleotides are TGTGCCAGCAGCTTATCTGGCGGGAGGGGCAATTCAGGGACCCAGTACTTC. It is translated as CASSLSGGRGNSGTQYF.